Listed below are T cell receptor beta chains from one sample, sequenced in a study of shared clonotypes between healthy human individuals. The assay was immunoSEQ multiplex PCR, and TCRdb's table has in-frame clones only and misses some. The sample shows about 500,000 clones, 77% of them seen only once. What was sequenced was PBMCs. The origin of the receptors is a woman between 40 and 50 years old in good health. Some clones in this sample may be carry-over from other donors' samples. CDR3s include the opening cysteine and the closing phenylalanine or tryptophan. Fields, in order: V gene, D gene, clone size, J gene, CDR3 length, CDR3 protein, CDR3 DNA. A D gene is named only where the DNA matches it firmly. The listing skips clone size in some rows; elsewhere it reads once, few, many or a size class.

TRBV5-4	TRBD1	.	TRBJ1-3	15	CASSTGQGAVGTIYF	TGTGCCAGCAGCACTGGACAGGGGGCCGTTGGTACCATATATTTT
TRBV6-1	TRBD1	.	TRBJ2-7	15	CASSGSQGVNYEQYF	TGTGCCAGCAGTGGATCACAGGGGGTTAACTACGAGCAGTACTTC
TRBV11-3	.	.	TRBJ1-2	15	CASSPRSQKARGYTF	TGTGCCAGCAGCCCCCGTTCCCAAAAGGCTAGGGGCTACACCTTC
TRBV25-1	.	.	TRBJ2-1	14	CASSSTGIYNEQFF	TGTGCCAGCAGTAGTACGGGAATTTACAATGAGCAGTTCTTC
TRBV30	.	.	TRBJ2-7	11	CAWSGYREQYF	TGTGCCTGGAGTGGTTACCGTGAGCAGTACTTC
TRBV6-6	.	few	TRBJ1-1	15	CASRGPGAMNTEAFF	TGTGCCAGCAGGGGCCCCGGGGCAATGAACACTGAAGCTTTCTTT
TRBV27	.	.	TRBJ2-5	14	CASSFRRKQETQYF	TGTGCCAGCAGTTTTAGGCGGAAACAAGAGACCCAGTACTTC
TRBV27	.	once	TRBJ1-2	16	CASSSIRDKRPYGYTF	TGTGCCAGCAGTTCTATCCGGGACAAGCGGCCCTATGGCTACACCTTC
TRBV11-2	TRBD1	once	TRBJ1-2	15	CASSPGTGTIGGYTF	TGTGCCAGCAGCCCAGGGACAGGTACAATAGGTGGCTACACCTTC
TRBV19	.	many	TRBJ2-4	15	CASKSRDPGENIQYF	TGTGCCAGTAAGAGCCGGGACCCCGGGGAGAACATTCAGTACTTC
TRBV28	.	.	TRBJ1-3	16	CASSLPPYRSGNTIYF	TGTGCCAGCAGTTTACCGCCTTACCGCTCTGGAAACACCATATATTTT
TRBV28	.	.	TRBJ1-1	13	CASRGSPLIEAFF	TGTGCCAGCAGAGGTAGCCCGCTAATTGAAGCTTTCTTT
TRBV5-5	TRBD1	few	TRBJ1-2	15	CASSIGQGRDYGYTF	TGTGCCAGCAGCATCGGACAGGGGCGTGACTATGGCTACACCTTC
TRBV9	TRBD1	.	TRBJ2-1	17	CASSQAGTGFLYNEQFF	TGTGCCAGCAGCCAAGCCGGGACAGGGTTTCTCTACAATGAGCAGTTCTTC
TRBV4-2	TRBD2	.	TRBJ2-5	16	CASSQTAGLYEETQYF	TGTGCCAGCAGCCAAACGGCGGGACTATACGAAGAGACCCAGTACTTC
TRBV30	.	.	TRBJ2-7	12	CAWSTQGIEQYF	TGTGCCTGGAGTACCCAGGGTATCGAGCAGTACTTC
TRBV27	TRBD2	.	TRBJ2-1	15	CASSLAGGVGNEQFF	TGTGCCAGCAGTCTAGCGGGAGGAGTTGGCAATGAGCAGTTCTTC
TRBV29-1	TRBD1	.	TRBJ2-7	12	CSVEDRNYEQYF	TGCAGCGTAGAGGACAGGAACTACGAGCAGTACTTC
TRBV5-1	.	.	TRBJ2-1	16	CASSLDTGVAYNEQFF	TGCGCCAGCAGCTTGGATACGGGAGTGGCCTACAATGAGCAGTTCTTC
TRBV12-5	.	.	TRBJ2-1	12	CASAFEDGEQFF	TGTGCTAGTGCTTTTGAGGATGGTGAGCAGTTCTTC
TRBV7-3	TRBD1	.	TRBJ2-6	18	CASSSGTGGVSGANVLTF	TGTGCCAGCAGCTCCGGGACAGGGGGCGTCTCTGGGGCCAACGTCCTGACTTTC
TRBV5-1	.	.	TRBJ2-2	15	CASCQVGSLGGELFF	TGCGCCAGCTGCCAAGTGGGCTCTCTCGGGGGGGAGCTGTTTTTT
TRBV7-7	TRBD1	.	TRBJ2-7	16	CASSLPAMGQPYEQYF	TGTGCCAGCAGCCTACCAGCAATGGGACAGCCCTACGAGCAGTACTTC
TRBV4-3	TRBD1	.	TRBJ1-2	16	CASSQDSTGAYYGYTF	TGCGCCAGCAGCCAAGATTCGACAGGGGCATACTATGGCTACACCTTC
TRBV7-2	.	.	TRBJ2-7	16	CASSLDVGVRRGEQYF	TGTGCCAGCAGCTTAGATGTTGGCGTCCGCCGGGGCGAGCAGTACTTC